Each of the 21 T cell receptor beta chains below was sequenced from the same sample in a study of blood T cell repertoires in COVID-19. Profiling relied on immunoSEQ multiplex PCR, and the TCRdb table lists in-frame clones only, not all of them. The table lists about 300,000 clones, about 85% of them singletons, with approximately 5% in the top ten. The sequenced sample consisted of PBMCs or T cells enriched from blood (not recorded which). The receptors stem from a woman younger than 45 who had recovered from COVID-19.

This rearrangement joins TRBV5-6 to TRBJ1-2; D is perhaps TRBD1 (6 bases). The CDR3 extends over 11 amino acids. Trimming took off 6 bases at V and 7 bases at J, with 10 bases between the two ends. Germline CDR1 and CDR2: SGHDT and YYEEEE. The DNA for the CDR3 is TGTGCCAGCACCAACAGGGTTGGCTACACCTTC. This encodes CASTNRVGYTF.

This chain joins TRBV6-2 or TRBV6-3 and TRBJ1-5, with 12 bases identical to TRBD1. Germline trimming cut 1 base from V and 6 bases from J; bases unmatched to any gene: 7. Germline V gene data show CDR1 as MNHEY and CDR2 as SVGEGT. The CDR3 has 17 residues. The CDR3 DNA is TGTGCCAGCAGTTACTTCCCGGGACAGGGGGCGTCTCAGCCCCAGCATTTT. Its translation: CASSYFPGQGASQPQHF.

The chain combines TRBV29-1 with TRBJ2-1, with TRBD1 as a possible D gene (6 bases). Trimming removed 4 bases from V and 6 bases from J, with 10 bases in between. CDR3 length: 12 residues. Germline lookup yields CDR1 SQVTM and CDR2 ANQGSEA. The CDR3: CSVGDIGNEQFF. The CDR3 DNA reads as TGCAGCGTTGGGGACATTGGCAATGAGCAGTTCTTC.

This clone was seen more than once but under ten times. Here the CDR3 DNA reads TGTGCCAGCAGACAAGACAGGGACAATTCACCCCTCCACTTT. Translated, it gives CASRQDRDNSPLHF. V gene TRBV2 combines with J gene TRBJ1-6, with 7 positions matching TRBD1. The V segment lost 6 bases and the J segment 7 bases; nucleotides outside the gene matches: 6. CDR1 is SNHLY, CDR2 FYNNEI, per germline. The CDR3 extends over 14 amino acids.

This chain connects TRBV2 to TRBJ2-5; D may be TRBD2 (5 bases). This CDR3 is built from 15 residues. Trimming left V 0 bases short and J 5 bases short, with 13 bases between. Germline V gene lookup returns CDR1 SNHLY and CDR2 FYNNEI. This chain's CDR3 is CASSEARRPGETQYF. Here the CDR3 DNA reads TGTGCCAGCAGTGAAGCGCGAAGGCCGGGGGAGACCCAGTACTTC.

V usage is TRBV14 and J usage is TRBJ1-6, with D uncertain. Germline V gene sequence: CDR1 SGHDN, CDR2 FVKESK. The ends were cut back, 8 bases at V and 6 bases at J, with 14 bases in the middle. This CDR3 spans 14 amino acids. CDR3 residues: CASRFAGPNSPLHF. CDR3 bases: TGTGCCAGCCGCTTCGCTGGGCCTAATTCACCCCTCCACTTT.

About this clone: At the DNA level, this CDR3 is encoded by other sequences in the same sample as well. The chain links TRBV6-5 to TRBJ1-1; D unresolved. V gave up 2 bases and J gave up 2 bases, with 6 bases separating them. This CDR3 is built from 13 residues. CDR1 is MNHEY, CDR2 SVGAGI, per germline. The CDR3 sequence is CASSYRGNTEAFF. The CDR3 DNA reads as TGTGCCAGCAGTTACCGCGGCAACACTGAAGCTTTCTTT.

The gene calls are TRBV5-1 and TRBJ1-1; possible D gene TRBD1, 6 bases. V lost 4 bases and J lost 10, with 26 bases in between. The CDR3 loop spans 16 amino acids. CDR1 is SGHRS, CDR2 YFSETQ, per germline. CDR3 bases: TGCGCCAGCAGCCCGTACCTGACAGGCCCCTTACCCGGAGCTTTCTTT. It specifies CASSPYLTGPLPGAFF.

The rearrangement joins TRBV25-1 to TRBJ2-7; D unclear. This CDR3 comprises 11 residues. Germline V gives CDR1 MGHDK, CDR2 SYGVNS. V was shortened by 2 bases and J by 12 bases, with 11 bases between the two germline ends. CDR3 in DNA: TGTGCCAGCAGTGAAGCGAGTAACTGGTACTTC. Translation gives CASSEASNWYF.

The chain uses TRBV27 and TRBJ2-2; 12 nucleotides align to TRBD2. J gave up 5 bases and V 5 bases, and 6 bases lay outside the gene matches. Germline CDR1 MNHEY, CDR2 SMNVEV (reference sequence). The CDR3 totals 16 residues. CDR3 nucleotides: TGTGCCAGCAGTATACTAGCGGGGGGACCAACCGGGGAGCTGTTTTTT. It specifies CASSILAGGPTGELFF.

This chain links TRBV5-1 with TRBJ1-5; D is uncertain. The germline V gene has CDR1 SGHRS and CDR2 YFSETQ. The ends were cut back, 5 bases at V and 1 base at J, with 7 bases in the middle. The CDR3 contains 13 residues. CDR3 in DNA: TGCGCCAGCAGGAGCGGGAGCAATCAGCCCCAGCATTTT. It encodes CASRSGSNQPQHF.

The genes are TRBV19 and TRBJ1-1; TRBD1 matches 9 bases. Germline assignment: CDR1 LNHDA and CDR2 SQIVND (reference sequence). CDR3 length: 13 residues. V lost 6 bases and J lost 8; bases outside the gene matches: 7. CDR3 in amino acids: CASRGQGLPEAFF. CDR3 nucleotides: TGTGCCAGTAGGGGACAGGGTTTACCCGAAGCTTTCTTT.

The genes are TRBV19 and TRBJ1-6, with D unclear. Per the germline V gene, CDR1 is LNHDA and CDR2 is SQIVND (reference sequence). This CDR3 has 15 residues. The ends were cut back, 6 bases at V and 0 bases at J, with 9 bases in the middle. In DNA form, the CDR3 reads TGTGCCAGTAGGGCGGAGAGCTCCTATAATTCACCCCTCCACTTT. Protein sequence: CASRAESSYNSPLHF.

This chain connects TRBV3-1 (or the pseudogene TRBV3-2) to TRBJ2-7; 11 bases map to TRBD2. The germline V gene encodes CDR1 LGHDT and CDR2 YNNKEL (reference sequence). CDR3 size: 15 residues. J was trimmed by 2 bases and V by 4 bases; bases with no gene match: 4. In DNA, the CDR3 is TGTGCCAGCAGCCCGAGACTAGCGGGGACCTACGAGCAGTACTTC. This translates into CASSPRLAGTYEQYF.

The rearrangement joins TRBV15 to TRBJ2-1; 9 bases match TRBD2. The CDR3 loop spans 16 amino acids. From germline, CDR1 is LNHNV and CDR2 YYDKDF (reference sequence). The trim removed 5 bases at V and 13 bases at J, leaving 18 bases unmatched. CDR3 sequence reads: CATSSTAAGGREGQFF. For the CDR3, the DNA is TGTGCCACCAGCTCTACAGCAGCGGGGGGCCGGGAGGGCCAGTTCTTC. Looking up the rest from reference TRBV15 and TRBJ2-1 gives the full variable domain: DAMVIQNPRYQVTQFGKPVTLSCSQTLNHNVMYWYQQKSSQAPKLLFHYYDKDFNNEADTPDNFQSRRPNTSFCFLDIRSPGLGDTAMYLCATSSTAAGGREGQFFGPGTRLTVL.

CDR3 coding DNA: TGTGCCAGCAGCTTAGAGAGACAGGGGGCGTCCGGGACCCAGTACTTC. Protein sequence: CASSLERQGASGTQYF. J is TRBJ2-5 and V is TRBV7-2, with 10 bases lining up with TRBD1. This CDR3 region has 16 residues. V was clipped by 1 base and J by 7 bases; unmatched bases: 9. The germline V gene encodes CDR1 SGHTA and CDR2 FQGNSA.

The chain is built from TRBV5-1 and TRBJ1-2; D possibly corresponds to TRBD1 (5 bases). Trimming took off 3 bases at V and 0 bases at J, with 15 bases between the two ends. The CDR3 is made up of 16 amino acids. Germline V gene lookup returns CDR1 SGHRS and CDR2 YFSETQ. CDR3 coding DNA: TGCGCCAGCAGCTCGGATTCAACCAGGGCTAACTATGGCTACACCTTC. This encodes CASSSDSTRANYGYTF. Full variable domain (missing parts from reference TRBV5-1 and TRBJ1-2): KAGVTQTPRYLIKTRGQQVTLSCSPISGHRSVSWYQQTPGQGLQFLFEYFSETQRNKGNFPGRFSGRQFSNSRSEMNVSTLELGDSALYLCASSSDSTRANYGYTFGSGTRLTVV.

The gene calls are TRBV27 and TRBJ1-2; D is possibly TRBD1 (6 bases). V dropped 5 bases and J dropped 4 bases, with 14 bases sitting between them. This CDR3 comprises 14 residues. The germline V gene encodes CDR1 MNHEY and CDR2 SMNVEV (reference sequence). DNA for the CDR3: TGTGCCAGCAGTCCTACAGGGCTGAGCTATGGCTACACCTTC. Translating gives CASSPTGLSYGYTF.

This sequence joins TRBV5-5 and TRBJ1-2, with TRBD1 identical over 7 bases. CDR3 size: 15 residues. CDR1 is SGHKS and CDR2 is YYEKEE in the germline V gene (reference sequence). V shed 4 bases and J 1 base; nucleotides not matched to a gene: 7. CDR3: CASSEPGQRNYGYTF. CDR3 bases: TGTGCCAGCAGCGAACCGGGACAGCGTAACTATGGCTACACCTTC.

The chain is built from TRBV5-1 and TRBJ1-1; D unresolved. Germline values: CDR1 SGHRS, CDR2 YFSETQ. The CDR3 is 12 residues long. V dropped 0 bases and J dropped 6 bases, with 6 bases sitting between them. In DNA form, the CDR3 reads TGCGCCAGCAGCTTGGACGGGTCTGAAGCTTTCTTT. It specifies CASSLDGSEAFF.

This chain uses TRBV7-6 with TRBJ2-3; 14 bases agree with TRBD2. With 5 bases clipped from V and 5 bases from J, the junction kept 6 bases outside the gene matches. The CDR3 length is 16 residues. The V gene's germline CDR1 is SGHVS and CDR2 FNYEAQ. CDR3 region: CASSPTSGGAGDTQYF. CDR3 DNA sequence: TGTGCCAGCAGCCCGACTAGCGGGGGGGCTGGAGATACGCAGTATTTT.